Following are 28 T cell receptor beta chains from one sample sequenced in a study of shared clonotypes between healthy human individuals. TCRdb's copy holds only in-frame clones and misses some; the assay was immunoSEQ multiplex PCR. The table has some 2.4 million clones, roughly 93% seen once; the top ten hold 0.36%. Sequenced sample: naive CD4+ T cells from PBMCs. Subset denoted: CD45RA+ positively selected. The receptors shown here come from a young man in good health. Some clones in this sample may be carry-over from other donors' samples.

This chain uses TRBV9 with TRBJ1-1; 10 bases are a match to TRBD1. Germline loops: CDR1 SGDLS, CDR2 YYNGEE. Trimming took 3 bases from V and 10 from J; bases not matched to a gene: 12. CDR3 length equals 15 residues. The CDR3 DNA follows: TGTGCCAGCAGCGGGGATGGGACAGGGGTCGAGCGAGCTTTCTTT. It codes for CASSGDGTGVERAFF.

The J gene is TRBJ2-1, the V gene TRBV30; D is uncertain. Trimming pared 4 bases from V and 13 bases from J, leaving 8 bases between. The CDR3 spans 9 residues. The germline V gene has CDR1 GTSNPN and CDR2 SVGIG (reference sequence). The chain's CDR3 is CAWTPGQFF. The CDR3 DNA reads TGTGCCTGGACTCCCGGTCAGTTCTTC.

Only one count was recorded for this clone. This chain uses TRBV28 with TRBJ1-2; a possible D gene is TRBD1 (6 bases). V lost 5 bases, J lost 4 bases, and 23 bases lay in between. Germline lookup yields CDR1 MDHEN and CDR2 SYDVKM. This CDR3 is 17 amino acids long. CDR3 residues: CASSNQGRNPLAYGYTF. The CDR3, as DNA: TGTGCCAGCAGTAATCAGGGGAGGAATCCGCTGGCCTATGGCTACACCTTC.

This rearrangement joins TRBV5-1 to TRBJ1-1, with TRBD1 matching 11 bases. Germline CDR1 is SGHRS and CDR2 is YFSETQ. The CDR3 covers 14 residues. V dropped 3 bases and J dropped 7; count of bases not matched to a gene: 5. The CDR3: CASSWTGGAGEAFF. DNA of the CDR3: TGCGCCAGCAGCTGGACAGGGGGCGCGGGTGAAGCTTTCTTT.

The chain carries TRBV28 and TRBJ2-5; the match to TRBD2 covers 8 bases. The DNA end is more similar to TRBJ2-7, so the J call may be wrong. The CDR3 spans 15 residues. The germline V gene has CDR1 MDHEN and CDR2 SYDVKM. DNA for the CDR3: TGTGCCAGCAGTTTAACCAGCGGGAGCTTCTTCGAGCAGTACTTC. It encodes CASSLTSGSFFEQYF.

The V gene is TRBV5-1, the J gene TRBJ1-4; no clear D gene. Germline V gene lookup returns CDR1 SGHRS and CDR2 YFSETQ. V was pared by 0 bases and J by 5 bases, with 5 bases between. The CDR3 totals 13 residues. The CDR3 DNA follows: TGCGCCAGCAGCTTGGTGGCCAATGAAAAACTGTTTTTT. It yields the protein CASSLVANEKLFF.

This chain connects TRBV4-1 to TRBJ2-7; D is ambiguous. This CDR3 has 15 amino acids. The germline CDR1 and CDR2 sequences are MGHRA and YSYEKL. Deletions cut 1 base from V and 2 bases from J, with 12 bases between. The DNA for the CDR3 is TGCGCCAGCAGCCAAGGTGGGCTGGAAACCTACGAGCAGTACTTC. Amino acid sequence: CASSQGGLETYEQYF.

The J gene is TRBJ1-6, the V gene TRBV6-4, with D possibly TRBD1 on 6 matching bases. CDR1 MRHNA and CDR2 SNTAGT come from the germline V gene. The CDR3 has 14 residues. The V and J ends lost 3 bases and 8 bases respectively, with 11 bases between them. The CDR3 loop is CASSETGFDSPLHF. The CDR3 nucleotides are TGTGCCAGCAGTGAAACAGGGTTTGATTCACCCCTCCACTTT.

The gene calls are TRBV6-6 and TRBJ1-3; D perhaps matches TRBD1 (5 bases). The ends were cut back, 5 bases at V and 0 bases at J, with 14 bases in the middle. The V gene's germline CDR1 is MNHNY and CDR2 SVGAGI (reference sequence). The CDR3 loop spans 16 amino acids. The CDR3 DNA reads as TGTGCCAGCAGTGGGGCCCCTGTGTACTCTGGAAACACCATATATTTT. Protein: CASSGAPVYSGNTIYF.

This clone was counted a single time. The rearrangement uses TRBV29-1 and TRBJ2-3; D might be TRBD1 or TRBD2, each matching 6 bases. The CDR3 has 13 amino acids. V shed 7 bases and J shed 3 bases, with 14 bases lying between them. Germline lookup yields CDR1 SQVTM and CDR2 ANQGSEA. CDR3 coding DNA: TGCAGCGGAGGGGGGATTCTGACAGATACGCAGTATTTT. Translation: CSGGGILTDTQYF.

The V and J genes are TRBV6-6 and TRBJ2-7; D may be TRBD1 (5 bases). Germline lookup yields CDR1 MNHNY and CDR2 SVGAGI (reference sequence). The CDR3 loop spans 16 amino acids. V lost 2 bases, J lost 3 bases, and 17 bases lay in between. DNA of the CDR3: TGTGCCAGCAGTTACGCGGATCTTAATCAGGGCTACGAGCAGTACTTC. Amino acid sequence: CASSYADLNQGYEQYF.

The V gene is TRBV6-1, the J gene TRBJ2-1, with TRBD2 matching 10 bases. With V trimmed by 0 bases and J by 3 bases, 5 bases remained unmatched. The CDR3 covers 17 residues. Germline lookup yields CDR1 MNHNS and CDR2 SASEGT. The CDR3 sequence is CASSEAVLAGYYNEQFF. In DNA form, the CDR3 reads TGTGCCAGCAGTGAAGCGGTACTAGCGGGATACTACAATGAGCAGTTCTTC.

The count of this clone is one. The chain is built from TRBV11-2 and TRBJ2-7; 8 bases align to TRBD2. Losses at the gene ends were 5 bases for V and 4 bases for J; bases not matched to a gene: 7. This CDR3 spans 14 amino acids. Germline V gene data show CDR1 as SGHAT and CDR2 as FQNNGV. CDR3 in DNA: TGTGCCAGCAGCCAACCGGGACTAGGGTACGAGCAGTACTTC. This encodes CASSQPGLGYEQYF. The full variable domain, its missing parts supplied by reference TRBV11-2 and TRBJ2-7, is EAGVAQSPRYKIIEKRQSVAFWCNPISGHATLYWYQQILGQGPKLLIQFQNNGVVDDSQLPKDRFSAERLKGVDSTLKIQPAKLEDSAVYLCASSQPGLGYEQYFGPGTRLTVT.

The chain joins TRBV5-1 to TRBJ2-3, with 8 positions matching TRBD2. CDR1 is SGHRS, CDR2 YFSETQ, per germline. The CDR3 consists of 15 residues. V shed 7 bases and J 3 bases; nucleotides not matched to a gene: 10. CDR3 nucleotides: TGCGCCAGCCAATTCTTAGCGGGATGGACAGATACGCAGTATTTT. This gives the protein CASQFLAGWTDTQYF.

The chain has TRBV28 and TRBJ2-7; TRBD1 aligns across 7 bases. The germline V gene has CDR1 MDHEN and CDR2 SYDVKM. There are 15 residues in the CDR3. Trimming at V came to 6 bases and at J to 2 bases, leaving 10 bases not matched to a gene. The CDR3 sequence: CASRPGTVGPYEQYF. The CDR3 coding sequence is TGTGCCAGCAGGCCAGGGACAGTTGGTCCCTACGAGCAGTACTTC. Full variable domain (remainder filled in from reference TRBV28 and TRBJ2-7): DVKVTQSSRYLVKRTGEKVFLECVQDMDHENMFWYRQDPGLGLRLIYFSYDVKMKEKGDIPEGYSVSREKKERFSLILESASTNQTSMYLCASRPGTVGPYEQYFGPGTRLTVT.

Comments on this clone: Other DNA sequences from this sample encode an identical CDR3 as well. The chain carries TRBV27 and TRBJ2-7; the D is unclear. The ends were cut back, 3 bases at V and 3 bases at J, with 9 bases in the middle. CDR3 length: 13 residues. The germline V gene encodes CDR1 MNHEY and CDR2 SMNVEV (reference sequence). CDR3 sequence reads: CASSFTVSYEQYF. The CDR3, as DNA: TGTGCCAGCAGTTTCACAGTTAGCTACGAGCAGTACTTC.

The chain couples TRBV28 to TRBJ2-1; 13 positions agree with TRBD2. The V and J ends lost 8 bases and 8 bases, in that order; junction bases with no gene match: 9. Germline V gene lookup returns CDR1 MDHEN and CDR2 SYDVKM. The CDR3 contains 15 residues. The CDR3 coding sequence is TGTGCCAGCCGATACGGCGGACTAGCGGGAGATGAGCAGTTCTTC. It yields the protein CASRYGGLAGDEQFF. Full variable domain (outside the CDR3, taken from reference TRBV28 and TRBJ2-1): DVKVTQSSRYLVKRTGEKVFLECVQDMDHENMFWYRQDPGLGLRLIYFSYDVKMKEKGDIPEGYSVSREKKERFSLILESASTNQTSMYLCASRYGGLAGDEQFFGPGTRLTVL.

The genes are TRBV7-9 and TRBJ1-5; D remains ambiguous. The CDR3 extends over 15 amino acids. Germline V gene lookup returns CDR1 SEHNR and CDR2 FQNEAQ (reference sequence). V shed 5 bases and J shed 5 bases, with 16 bases lying between them. Here the CDR3 reads CASSRTAAQDQPQHF. The DNA of the CDR3 is TGTGCCAGCAGCCGGACGGCAGCGCAGGATCAGCCCCAGCATTTT. Using reference TRBV7-9 and TRBJ1-5 for the parts outside the CDR3, the full variable domain is DTGVSQNPRHKITKRGQNVTFRCDPISEHNRLYWYRQTLGQGPEFLTYFQNEAQLEKSRLLSDRFSAERPKGSFSTLEIQRTEQGDSAMYLCASSRTAAQDQPQHFGDGTRLSIL.

The gene calls are TRBV4-1 and TRBJ1-2; D is perhaps TRBD1 (6 bases). The CDR3 loop spans 17 amino acids. Trimming took 3 bases from V and 0 from J, leaving 17 bases between them. Germline lookup yields CDR1 MGHRA and CDR2 YSYEKL. This CDR3 is CASSQPGTRGSNYGYTF. The CDR3 DNA reads as TGCGCCAGCAGCCAGCCCGGGACAAGGGGTTCTAACTATGGCTACACCTTC.

The rearrangement uses TRBV28 and TRBJ2-3; no definite D call. The germline V and J ends were trimmed by 8 bases and 4 bases, with 13 bases remaining between them. The CDR3 length is 13 residues. The V gene's germline CDR1 is MDHEN and CDR2 SYDVKM. The CDR3 DNA sequence: TGTGCCAGCGAACTGACTTGGTCAGATACGCAGTATTTT. This encodes CASELTWSDTQYF.

Notes on this clone: Other DNA sequences in the sample encode the same CDR3. The gene calls are TRBV28 and TRBJ1-1; D not resolved. Germline loops: CDR1 MDHEN, CDR2 SYDVKM. Deletions cut 4 bases from V and 1 base from J, with 7 bases between. There are 13 residues in the CDR3. As DNA, the CDR3 is TGTGCCAGCAGTTCGCCGGCGAACACTGAAGCTTTCTTT. This translates into CASSSPANTEAFF.

The gene calls are TRBV6-6 and TRBJ2-7; 8 bases line up with TRBD2. CDR1 and CDR2 (germline): MNHNY, SVGAGI (reference sequence). Trimming cost V 0 bases and J 4 bases; bases outside gene matches: 5. This CDR3 spans 15 amino acids. The chain's CDR3 is CASSYSAGGMYEQYF. CDR3 DNA: TGTGCCAGCAGTTACTCGGCGGGAGGAATGTACGAGCAGTACTTC.

The chain combines TRBV10-3 with TRBJ2-3; D unresolved. The CDR3 contains 14 residues. The V end was cut by 6 bases, the J end by 2 bases, with 12 bases between. Germline CDR1 ENHRY, CDR2 SYGVKD. CDR3 amino acids: CAISLIQLTDTQYF. The CDR3, as DNA: TGTGCCATCAGCCTGATTCAACTCACAGATACGCAGTATTTT.

This clone came up a few times. The V and J genes are TRBV2 and TRBJ1-1; D possibly corresponds to TRBD1 (6 bases). Trimming removed 5 bases from V and 5 bases from J, with 12 bases in between. In germline, CDR1 is SNHLY, CDR2 FYNNEI. The CDR3 is made up of 13 amino acids. DNA of the CDR3: TGTGCCAGCAGTAGCCGGGGGCCGACTGAAGCTTTCTTT. It is translated as CASSSRGPTEAFF.

The V and J genes are TRBV14 and TRBJ2-7; D unclear. The CDR3 is 15 residues long. V dropped 1 base and J dropped 3 bases, with 13 bases sitting between them. Per the germline V gene, CDR1 is SGHDN and CDR2 is FVKESK. The CDR3: CASSQGPFPRYEQYF. CDR3 nucleotide sequence: TGTGCCAGCAGCCAAGGTCCGTTCCCCCGCTACGAGCAGTACTTC.

Regarding this clone: This same CDR3 is encoded by further DNA sequences in the sample. The chain links TRBV18 to TRBJ2-3; D is uncertain. The length of the CDR3 is 13 residues. Germline V gives CDR1 KGHSH, CDR2 LQKENI. The V end was cut by 6 bases, the J end by 2 bases, with 9 bases between. CDR3 residues: CASSPGVTDTQYF. CDR3 nucleotide sequence: TGTGCCAGCTCCCCCGGTGTCACAGATACGCAGTATTTT.

The chain carries TRBV10-3 and TRBJ1-4; tentatively, D is TRBD1 (6 bases). Deletions cut 3 bases from V and 8 bases from J, with 25 bases between. The CDR3 runs to 18 residues. Germline V gene sequence: CDR1 ENHRY, CDR2 SYGVKD. In DNA, the CDR3 is TGTGCCATCAGTGACCCCGCGTACCGGGACACGGAGAGGGAAAAACTGTTTTTT. Its protein product is CAISDPAYRDTEREKLFF.

The V call is TRBV25-1, the J call TRBJ2-1, with D tentatively TRBD2 (6 bases). Between the trimmed V and J ends, which lost 0 bases and 5 bases, there was a span of 11 bases. Germline lookup yields CDR1 MGHDK and CDR2 SYGVNS. This CDR3 contains 15 residues. The CDR3 spells CASSEYMGGHNEQFF. The CDR3 DNA reads as TGTGCCAGCAGTGAATATATGGGGGGTCACAATGAGCAGTTCTTC. Looking up the rest from reference TRBV25-1 and TRBJ2-1 gives the full variable domain: EADIYQTPRYLVIGTGKKITLECSQTMGHDKMYWYQQDPGMELHLIHYSYGVNSTEKGDLSSESTVSRIRTEHFPLTLESARPSHTSQYLCASSEYMGGHNEQFFGPGTRLTVL.